This TCR beta chain originates from a study of shared clonotypes between healthy human individuals. Whole-study context: Each donor contributed plates that comprised three CD4 naive, three CD4 memory, two CD8 naive and one CD8 memory. Findings of the study overall: Sharing across a handful of donors was seen in 4% to 5.5% of naive CD4 clonotypes.

V dropped 3 bases and J dropped 0 bases, with 10 bases sitting between them. There are 15 residues in the CDR3. The germline V gene has CDR1 SGHNT and CDR2 YYREEE (reference sequence). A remark on this clone: Antigen unknown.

An even split of each subset's genomic DNA across several immunoSEQ plates was performed. Libraries were prepared by immunoSEQ multiplex PCR; TCRdb keeps only in-frame clonotypes and omits some of them. The sample lists a few hundred thousand clones, about 74% occurring once. J is TRBJ2-1 and V is TRBV5-4; D not certain. This receptor was identified in a man aged 25 to 40 in good health. The source material was memory CD4+ T cells sorted from blood. Subset noted: CD45RA-negative fraction. The CDR3 DNA is TGTGCCAGCAGCTCCCTTGCAAGCTCCTACAATGAGCAGTTCTTC. This encodes CASSSLASSYNEQFF.